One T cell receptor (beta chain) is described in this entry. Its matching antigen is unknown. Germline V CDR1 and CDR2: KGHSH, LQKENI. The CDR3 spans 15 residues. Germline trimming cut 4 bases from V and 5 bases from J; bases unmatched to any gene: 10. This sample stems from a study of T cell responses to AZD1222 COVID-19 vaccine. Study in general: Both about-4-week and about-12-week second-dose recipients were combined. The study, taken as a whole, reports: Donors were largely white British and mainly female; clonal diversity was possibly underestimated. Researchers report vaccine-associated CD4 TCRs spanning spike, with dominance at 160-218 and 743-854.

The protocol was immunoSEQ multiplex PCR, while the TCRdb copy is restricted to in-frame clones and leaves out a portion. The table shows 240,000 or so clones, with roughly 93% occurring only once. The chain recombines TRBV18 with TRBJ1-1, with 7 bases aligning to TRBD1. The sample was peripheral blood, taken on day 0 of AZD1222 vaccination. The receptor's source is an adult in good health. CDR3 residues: CASSLRTGRGTEAFF. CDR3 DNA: TGTGCCAGCTCACTTCGGACAGGAAGGGGAACTGAAGCTTTCTTT.